This entry is about one T cell receptor (beta chain). The data originate from a study of OX40 agonist ivuxolimab in advanced cancers. About the research overall: Patients with prior anti-PD-1, anti-PD-L1 or anti-CTLA-4 therapy were eligible; less than 50% had some.

The length of the CDR3 is 12 residues. Trimming left V 6 bases short and J 2 bases short, with 8 bases between. Germline CDR1 and CDR2: SNHLY and FYNNEI. Profiling relied on immunoSEQ multiplex PCR, and the TCRdb table lists in-frame clones only, not all of them. The table has more than 60,000 clones, 89% seen once. V usage is TRBV2 and J usage is TRBJ2-7; possible D gene TRBD2, 5 bases. This receptor was taken from an adult with an advanced solid tumor such as melanoma, head and neck, liver or kidney cancer. This material consisted of CD4+ or CD8+ T cells sorted from blood, taken in a trial of the OX40 agonist ivuxolimab. The CDR3 loop reads CASSRETYEQYF. The CDR3, as DNA: TGTGCCAGCAGCCGGGAAACCTACGAGCAGTACTTC.